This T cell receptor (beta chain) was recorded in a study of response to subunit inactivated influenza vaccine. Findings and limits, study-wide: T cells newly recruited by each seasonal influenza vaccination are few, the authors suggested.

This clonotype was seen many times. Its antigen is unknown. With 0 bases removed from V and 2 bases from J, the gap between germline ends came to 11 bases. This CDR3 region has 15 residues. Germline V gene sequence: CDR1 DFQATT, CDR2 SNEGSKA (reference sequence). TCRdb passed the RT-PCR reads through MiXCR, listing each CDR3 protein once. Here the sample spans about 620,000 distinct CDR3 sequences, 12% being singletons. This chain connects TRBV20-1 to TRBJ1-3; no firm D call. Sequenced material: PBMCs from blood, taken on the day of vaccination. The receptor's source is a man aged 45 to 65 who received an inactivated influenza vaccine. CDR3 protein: CSARDTRTAGNTIYF. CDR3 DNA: TGCAGTGCTAGAGATACTAGGACGGCTGGAAACACCATATATTTT.